The 12 T cell receptor beta chains below come from one sample, sequenced in a study of beta chain features in type 1 diabetes. Since all of the isolated RNA was reverse transcribed, expressed TCRB transcripts were what got sequenced. Generated by immunoSEQ multiplex PCR, the TCRdb table keeps only in-frame clones and is missing some. The sample records roughly 700,000 clones, 13% being singletons. Study-wide points: Researchers report that Type 1 diabetes patients had moderately but significantly shorter TCRB CDR3s across all four CD4+ subsets.

Their recognized antigens are unknown. The source material was naive CD4+ T cells from blood. Receptors were obtained from a man aged 18 to 29 with type 1 diabetes.

This clone has just a few counts. The chain employs TRBV29-1 and TRBJ1-1; 7 nucleotides line up with TRBD1. Germline values: CDR1 SQVTM, CDR2 ANQGSEA. The CDR3 length is 11 residues. V gave up 7 bases and J gave up 7 bases; unmatched junction bases: 6. The CDR3 loop reads CSAKGAGEAFF. CDR3 DNA: TGCAGCGCCAAGGGGGCCGGTGAAGCTTTCTTT.

In this sample, this clone turned up a few times. The J gene is TRBJ2-3, the V gene TRBV9, with 10 bases matching TRBD2. The germline V gene encodes CDR1 SGDLS and CDR2 YYNGEE. V trimming: 3 bases; J trimming: 1 base; junction bases outside the gene matches: 5. The CDR3 totals 16 residues. The CDR3: CASSGPGTSGTDTQYF. As DNA, the CDR3 is TGTGCCAGCAGCGGACCCGGGACTAGCGGCACAGATACGCAGTATTTT.

The chain combines TRBV7-9 with TRBJ2-5; D gene unclear. CDR1 SEHNR and CDR2 FQNEAQ come from the germline V gene (reference sequence). This CDR3 contains 17 residues. V lost 7 bases to trimming and J lost 4 bases, with 25 bases between them. For the CDR3, the DNA is TGTGCCAGCACCCTCCACCGACAATTTGGGTTTGGAGAGACCCAGTACTTC. It yields the protein CASTLHRQFGFGETQYF. Looking up the rest from reference TRBV7-9 and TRBJ2-5 gives the full variable domain: DTGVSQNPRHKITKRGQNVTFRCDPISEHNRLYWYRQTLGQGPEFLTYFQNEAQLEKSRLLSDRFSAERPKGSFSTLEIQRTEQGDSAMYLCASTLHRQFGFGETQYFGPGTRLLVL.

As for this clone: Other DNA sequences in this specimen translate into the identical CDR3. The chain employs TRBV5-1 and TRBJ2-5; D gene ambiguous. This CDR3 spans 11 amino acids. V lost 3 bases and J 3 bases, leaving 3 bases between the germline ends. Germline V gene data show CDR1 as SGHRS and CDR2 as YFSETQ. CDR3 protein: CASSSKETQYF. CDR3 coding DNA: TGCGCCAGCAGCTCTAAAGAGACCCAGTACTTC.

This clone was detected only a few times. The chain is built from TRBV2 and TRBJ1-1; D uncertain. The germline CDR1 and CDR2 sequences are SNHLY and FYNNEI. The CDR3 covers 13 residues. The V end lost 5 bases, the J end lost 0 bases, and 7 bases lay between the germline ends. CDR3 in amino acids: CASSPTLNTEAFF. The CDR3 coding sequence is TGTGCCAGCAGTCCGACTTTGAACACTGAAGCTTTCTTT.

The chain uses TRBV27 and TRBJ1-2, with D tentatively TRBD1 (5 bases). V was clipped by 6 bases and J by 0 bases, with 17 bases between them. This CDR3 region has 16 residues. CDR1 and CDR2 (germline): MNHEY, SMNVEV (reference sequence). Written as DNA, the CDR3 is TGTGCCAGCAGCCGGGGCGGGGGAGGGCCTAACTATGGCTACACCTTC. Translated: CASSRGGGGPNYGYTF.

The gene calls are TRBV5-1 and TRBJ2-1, with D tentatively TRBD2 (5 bases). Germline CDR1 is SGHRS and CDR2 is YFSETQ. Trimming took off 0 bases at V and 14 bases at J, with 12 bases between the two ends. The CDR3 is 12 residues long. The CDR3 DNA sequence: TGCGCCAGCAGCTTGGCGGCCGGGGTGAAGTTCTTC. It specifies CASSLAAGVKFF. The variable domain in full, completed from reference TRBV5-1 and TRBJ2-1, reads KAGVTQTPRYLIKTRGQQVTLSCSPISGHRSVSWYQQTPGQGLQFLFEYFSETQRNKGNFPGRFSGRQFSNSRSEMNVSTLELGDSALYLCASSLAAGVKFFGPGTRLTVL.

This clone was counted a few times. The CDR3 is CASSMPGNGEQYF. The CDR3 nucleotides are TGTGCCAGTAGTATGCCGGGCAACGGCGAGCAGTACTTC. The rearrangement links TRBV19 to TRBJ2-7; D remains ambiguous. The V gene lost 3 bases and the J gene lost 6 bases, with 12 bases spanning the gap. Germline V gene sequence: CDR1 LNHDA, CDR2 SQIVND (reference sequence). The CDR3 contains 13 residues. The complete variable domain, with remaining parts taken from reference TRBV19 and TRBJ2-7, reads DGGITQSPKYLFRKEGQNVTLSCEQNLNHDAMYWYRQDPGQGLRLIYYSQIVNDFQKGDIAEGYSVSREKKESFPLTVTSAQKNPTAFYLCASSMPGNGEQYFGPGTRLTVT.

The rearrangement joins TRBV7-9 to TRBJ2-3; D unresolved. Trimming took 4 bases from V and 2 from J, leaving 10 bases between them. The CDR3 is made up of 14 amino acids. The germline CDR1 and CDR2 sequences are SEHNR and FQNEAQ (reference sequence). CDR3 coding DNA: TGTGCCAGCAGCTCCGACATATTCACAGATACGCAGTATTTT. Protein: CASSSDIFTDTQYF.

This clone was seen more than once but under ten times. This chain joins TRBV4-2 and TRBJ2-5; the match to TRBD2 covers 11 bases. This CDR3 has 18 residues. After removal of 0 bases from V and 4 bases from J, the junction contained 10 bases not matched to a gene. Germline V CDR1 and CDR2: LGHNA, YNFKEQ. Here the CDR3 DNA reads TGTGCCAGCAGCCAAGATCGTATTAGCGGGGGGGTCGGAGAGACCCAGTACTTC. Translation: CASSQDRISGGVGETQYF.

This clone was found a few times. The rearrangement uses TRBV4-1 and TRBJ1-1; D is ambiguous. V lost 4 bases, J lost 5 bases, and 11 bases lay in between. CDR3 length equals 13 residues. Germline CDR1 is MGHRA and CDR2 is YSYEKL. In DNA, the CDR3 is TGCGCCAGCAGCCTCACCTCCGAAACTGAAGCTTTCTTT. This sequence encodes CASSLTSETEAFF.

The J gene is TRBJ2-4, the V gene TRBV9; a possible D gene is TRBD1 (6 bases). CDR1 is SGDLS, CDR2 YYNGEE, per germline. V was cut by 4 bases and J by 8 bases, with 13 bases left in between. CDR3 length equals 13 residues. The CDR3 reads CASSIQGLDIQYF. CDR3 coding DNA: TGTGCCAGCAGCATCCAGGGGCTGGACATTCAGTACTTC.